This T cell receptor (beta chain) was documented in a study of blood T cell repertoires in COVID-19. CDR1 SNHLY and CDR2 FYNNEI come from the germline V gene. The CDR3 consists of 14 residues. With 6 bases clipped from V and 3 bases from J, the junction kept 5 bases outside the gene matches. This clone has only a few counts. In the original analysis: From reference gene primer amplification, estimates of nucleated cell counts were derived. Assay used: immunoSEQ multiplex PCR; TCRdb lists only in-frame clones, some missing. D and trimming were read from the DNA, whereas the V and J calls and clone size are those reported in that table. The sample holds roughly 280,000 clones, around 80% seen once.

Source material: peripheral blood. This chain uses TRBV2 with TRBJ1-2; 9 bases align to TRBD1. The source of this sequence is a man aged 55-75 years with acute or convalescent COVID-19. CDR3 DNA sequence: TGTGCCAGCAGGCCACAGGGGGCCGACTATGGCTACACCTTC. It translates to CASRPQGADYGYTF.